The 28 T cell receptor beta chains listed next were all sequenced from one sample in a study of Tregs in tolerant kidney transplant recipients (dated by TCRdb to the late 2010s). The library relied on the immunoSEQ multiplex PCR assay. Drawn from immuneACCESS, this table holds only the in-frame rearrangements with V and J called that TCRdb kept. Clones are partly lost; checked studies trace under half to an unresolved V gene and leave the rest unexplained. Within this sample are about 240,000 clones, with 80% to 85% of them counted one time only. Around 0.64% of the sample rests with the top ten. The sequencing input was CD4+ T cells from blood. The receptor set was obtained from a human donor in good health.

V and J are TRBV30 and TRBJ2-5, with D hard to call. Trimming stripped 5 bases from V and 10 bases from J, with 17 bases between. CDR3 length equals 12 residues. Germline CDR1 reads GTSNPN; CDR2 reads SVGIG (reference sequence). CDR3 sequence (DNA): TGTGCCTGGGGGCATCTTTTGAAGGGCCAGTACTTC. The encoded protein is CAWGHLLKGQYF.

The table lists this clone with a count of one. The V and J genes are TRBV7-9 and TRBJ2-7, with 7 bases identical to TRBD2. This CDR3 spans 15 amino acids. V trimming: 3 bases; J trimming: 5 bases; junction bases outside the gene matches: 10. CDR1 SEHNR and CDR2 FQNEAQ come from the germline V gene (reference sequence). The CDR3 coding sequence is TGTGCCAGCAGCTTTGACGTACTAGCGCGGGACGAGCAGTACTTC. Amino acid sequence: CASSFDVLARDEQYF.

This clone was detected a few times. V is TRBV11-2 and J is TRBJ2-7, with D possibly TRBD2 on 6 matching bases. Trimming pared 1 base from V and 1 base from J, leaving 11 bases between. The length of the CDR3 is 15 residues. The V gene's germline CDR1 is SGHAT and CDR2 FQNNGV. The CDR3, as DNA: TGTGCCAGCAGCTTAGTTCCGGGGGAATCCTACGAGCAGTACTTC. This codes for CASSLVPGESYEQYF.

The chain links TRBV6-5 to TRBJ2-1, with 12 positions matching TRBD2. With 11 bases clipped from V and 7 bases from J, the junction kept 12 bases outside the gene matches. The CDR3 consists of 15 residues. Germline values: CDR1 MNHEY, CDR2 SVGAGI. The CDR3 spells CASRASGGAGNEQFF. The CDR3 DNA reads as TGTGCCTCTAGGGCTAGCGGGGGGGCCGGGAATGAGCAGTTCTTC.

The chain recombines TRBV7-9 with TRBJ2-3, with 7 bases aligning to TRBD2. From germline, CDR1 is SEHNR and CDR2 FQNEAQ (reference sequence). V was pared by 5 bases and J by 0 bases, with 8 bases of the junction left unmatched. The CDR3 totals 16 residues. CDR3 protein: CASSQKGGGSTDTQYF. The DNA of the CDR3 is TGTGCCAGCAGCCAGAAGGGCGGGGGAAGCACAGATACGCAGTATTTT.

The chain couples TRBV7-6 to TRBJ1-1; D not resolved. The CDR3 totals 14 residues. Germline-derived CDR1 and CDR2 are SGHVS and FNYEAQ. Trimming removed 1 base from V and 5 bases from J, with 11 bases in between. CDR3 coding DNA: TGTGCCAGCAGCTTAGGAGGGCAGCAAACTGAAGCTTTCTTT. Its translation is CASSLGGQQTEAFF.

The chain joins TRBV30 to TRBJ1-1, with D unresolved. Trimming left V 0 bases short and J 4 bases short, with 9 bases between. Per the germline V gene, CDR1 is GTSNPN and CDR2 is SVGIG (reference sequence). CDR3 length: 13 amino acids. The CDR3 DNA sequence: TGTGCCTGGAGTGTCCTGGAGGGCACTGAAGCTTTCTTT. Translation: CAWSVLEGTEAFF.

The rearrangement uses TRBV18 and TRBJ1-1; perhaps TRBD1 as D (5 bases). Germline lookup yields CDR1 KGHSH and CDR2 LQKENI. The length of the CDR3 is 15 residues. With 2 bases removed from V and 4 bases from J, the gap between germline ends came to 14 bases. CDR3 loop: CASSPDGGYGTEAFF. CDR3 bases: TGTGCCAGCTCACCAGACGGGGGGTACGGCACTGAAGCTTTCTTT.

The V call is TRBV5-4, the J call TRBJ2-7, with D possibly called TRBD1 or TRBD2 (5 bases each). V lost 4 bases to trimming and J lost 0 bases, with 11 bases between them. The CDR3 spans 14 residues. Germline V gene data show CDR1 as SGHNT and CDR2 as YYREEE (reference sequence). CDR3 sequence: CASSLRDHSYEQYF. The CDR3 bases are TGTGCCAGCAGCCTCCGGGACCACTCCTACGAGCAGTACTTC.

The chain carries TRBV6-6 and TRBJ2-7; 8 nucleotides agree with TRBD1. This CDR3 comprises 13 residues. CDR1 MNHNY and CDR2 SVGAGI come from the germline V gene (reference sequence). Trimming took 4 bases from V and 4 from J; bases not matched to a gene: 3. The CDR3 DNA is TGTGCCAGCAGTTCCGACAGGGGATACGAGCAGTACTTC. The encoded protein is CASSSDRGYEQYF.

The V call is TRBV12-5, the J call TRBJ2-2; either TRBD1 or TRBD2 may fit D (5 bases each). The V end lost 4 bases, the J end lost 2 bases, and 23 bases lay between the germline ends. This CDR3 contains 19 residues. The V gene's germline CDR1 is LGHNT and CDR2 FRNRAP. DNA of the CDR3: TGTGCTAGTGGTTCATTACCGGGGCCTTATAGACCTAACACCGGGGAGCTGTTTTTT. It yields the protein CASGSLPGPYRPNTGELFF.

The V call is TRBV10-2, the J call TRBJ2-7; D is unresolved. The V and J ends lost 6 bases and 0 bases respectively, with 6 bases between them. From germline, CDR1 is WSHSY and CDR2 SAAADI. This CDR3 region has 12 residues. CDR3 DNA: TGCGCCAGCAGCCCCATCTCCTACGAGCAGTACTTC. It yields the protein CASSPISYEQYF.

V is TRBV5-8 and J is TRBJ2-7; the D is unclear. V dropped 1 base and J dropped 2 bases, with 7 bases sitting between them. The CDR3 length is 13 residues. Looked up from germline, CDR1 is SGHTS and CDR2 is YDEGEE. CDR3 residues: CASSLQYPYEQYF. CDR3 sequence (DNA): TGTGCCAGCAGCTTGCAGTACCCCTACGAGCAGTACTTC.

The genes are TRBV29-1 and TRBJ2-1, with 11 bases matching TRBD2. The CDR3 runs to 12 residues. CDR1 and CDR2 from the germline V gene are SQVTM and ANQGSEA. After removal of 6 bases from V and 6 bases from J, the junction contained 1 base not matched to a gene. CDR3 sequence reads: CSVGTSGNEQFF. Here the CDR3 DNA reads TGCAGCGTAGGGACTAGCGGCAATGAGCAGTTCTTC.

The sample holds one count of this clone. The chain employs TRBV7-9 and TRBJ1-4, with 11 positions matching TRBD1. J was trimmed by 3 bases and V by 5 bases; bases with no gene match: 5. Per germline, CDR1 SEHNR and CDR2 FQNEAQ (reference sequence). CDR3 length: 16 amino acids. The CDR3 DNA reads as TGTGCCAGCAGCCGGGACAGGGGGGCGGCTAATGAAAAACTGTTTTTT. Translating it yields CASSRDRGAANEKLFF.

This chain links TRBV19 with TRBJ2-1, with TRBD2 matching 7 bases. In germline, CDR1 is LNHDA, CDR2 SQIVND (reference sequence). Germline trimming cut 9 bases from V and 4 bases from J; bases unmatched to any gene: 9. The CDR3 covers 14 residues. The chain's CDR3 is CASQAGGGYNEQFF. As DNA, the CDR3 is TGTGCCAGCCAGGCTGGGGGGGGATACAATGAGCAGTTCTTC.

The CDR3 loop is CASSLTGDSYEQYF. The CDR3 DNA reads TGTGCCAGCAGCTTGACAGGGGACTCCTACGAGCAGTACTTC. This rearrangement joins TRBV13 to TRBJ2-7; 8 bases match TRBD1. CDR3 size: 14 residues. The V and J ends lost 3 bases and 0 bases, in that order; junction bases with no gene match: 1. Germline V gives CDR1 PRHDT, CDR2 FYEKMQ (reference sequence).

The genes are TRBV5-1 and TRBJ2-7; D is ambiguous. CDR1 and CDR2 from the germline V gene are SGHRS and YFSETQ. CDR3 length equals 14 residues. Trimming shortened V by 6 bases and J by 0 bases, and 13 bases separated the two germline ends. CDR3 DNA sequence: TGCGCCAGCACCATTGAACCCAGCTCCTACGAGCAGTACTTC. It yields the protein CASTIEPSSYEQYF.

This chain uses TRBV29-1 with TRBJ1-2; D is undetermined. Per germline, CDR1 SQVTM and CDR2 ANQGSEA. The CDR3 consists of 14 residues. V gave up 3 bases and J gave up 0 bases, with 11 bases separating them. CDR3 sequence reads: CSVDHRPTNYGYTF. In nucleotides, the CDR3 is TGCAGCGTTGATCACAGACCCACTAACTATGGCTACACCTTC.

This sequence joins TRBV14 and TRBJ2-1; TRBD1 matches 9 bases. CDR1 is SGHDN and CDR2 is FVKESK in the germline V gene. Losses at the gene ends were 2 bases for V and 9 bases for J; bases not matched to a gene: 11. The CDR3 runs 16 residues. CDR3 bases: TGTGCCAGCAGCCAAACCGGGACAGGGATAATTGGTGAGCAGTTCTTC. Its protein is CASSQTGTGIIGEQFF.

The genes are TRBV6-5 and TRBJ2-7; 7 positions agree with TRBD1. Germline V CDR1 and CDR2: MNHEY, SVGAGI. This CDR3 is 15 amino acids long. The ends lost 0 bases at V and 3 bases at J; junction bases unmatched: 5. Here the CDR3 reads CASSYSSGGVYEQYF. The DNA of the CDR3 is TGTGCCAGCAGTTACTCGTCAGGGGGTGTCTACGAGCAGTACTTC.

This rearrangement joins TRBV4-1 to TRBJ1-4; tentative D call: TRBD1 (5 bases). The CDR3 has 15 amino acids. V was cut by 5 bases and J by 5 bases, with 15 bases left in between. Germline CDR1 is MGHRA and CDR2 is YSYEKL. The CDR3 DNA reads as TGCGCCAGCAGCTATCCGGGACGGAGAAATGAAAAACTGTTTTTT. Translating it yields CASSYPGRRNEKLFF.

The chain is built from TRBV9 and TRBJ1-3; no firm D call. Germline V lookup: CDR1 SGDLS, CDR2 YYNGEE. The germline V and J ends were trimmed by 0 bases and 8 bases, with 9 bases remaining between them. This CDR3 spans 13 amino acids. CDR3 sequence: CASSVDGRYTIYF. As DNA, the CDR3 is TGTGCCAGCAGCGTAGACGGCCGTTACACCATATATTTT.

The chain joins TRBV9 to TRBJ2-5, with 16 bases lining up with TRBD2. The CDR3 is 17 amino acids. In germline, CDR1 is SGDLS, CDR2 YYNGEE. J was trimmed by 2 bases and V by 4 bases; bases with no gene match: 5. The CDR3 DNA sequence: TGTGCCAGCAGCCCCGGGACTAGCGGGGGGGTTCAAGAGACCCAGTACTTC. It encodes CASSPGTSGGVQETQYF.

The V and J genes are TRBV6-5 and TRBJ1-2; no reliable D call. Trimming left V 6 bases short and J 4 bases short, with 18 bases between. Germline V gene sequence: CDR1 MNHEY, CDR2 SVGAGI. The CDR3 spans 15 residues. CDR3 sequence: CASSLGGGTFYGYTF. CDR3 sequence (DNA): TGTGCCAGCAGCCTAGGTGGCGGAACCTTCTATGGCTACACCTTC.

Here the CDR3 DNA reads TGTGCCAGCAGCTTAGGAGGGGTAGTCTATGGCTACACCTTC. Its translation: CASSLGGVVYGYTF. The V gene is TRBV7-2, the J gene TRBJ1-2; TRBD1 is a possible D gene (5 bases). Germline values: CDR1 SGHTA, CDR2 FQGNSA. The V end lost 1 base, the J end lost 4 bases, and 10 bases lay between the germline ends. The CDR3 consists of 14 residues.

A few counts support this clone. In DNA, the CDR3 is TGTGCCAGCAGCCAAAATATGAACACTGAAGCTTTCTTT. It encodes CASSQNMNTEAFF. V is TRBV14 and J is TRBJ1-1, with no clear D. Trimming stripped 2 bases from V and 0 bases from J, with 4 bases between. CDR1 and CDR2 from the germline V gene are SGHDN and FVKESK. The CDR3 is made up of 13 amino acids.

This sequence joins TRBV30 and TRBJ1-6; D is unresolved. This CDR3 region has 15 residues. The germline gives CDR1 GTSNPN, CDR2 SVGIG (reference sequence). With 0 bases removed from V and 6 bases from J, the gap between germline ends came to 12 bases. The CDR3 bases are TGTGCCTGGAGTGTTTCCGCTAGTAGTAATTCACCCCTCCACTTT. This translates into CAWSVSASSNSPLHF.